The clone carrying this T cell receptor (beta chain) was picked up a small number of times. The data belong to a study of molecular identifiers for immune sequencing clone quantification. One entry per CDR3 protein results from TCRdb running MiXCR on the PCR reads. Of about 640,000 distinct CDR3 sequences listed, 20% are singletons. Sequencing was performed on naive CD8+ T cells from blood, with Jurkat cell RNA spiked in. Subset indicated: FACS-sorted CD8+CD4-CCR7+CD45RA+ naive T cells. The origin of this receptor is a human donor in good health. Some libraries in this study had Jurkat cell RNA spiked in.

The CDR3 sequence: CASSSRTSGGKAEQFF. DNA for the CDR3: TGTGCCAGCAGCTCCCGGACTAGCGGGGGCAAGGCTGAGCAGTTCTTC. The V call is TRBV11-3, the J call TRBJ2-1; 13 nucleotides match TRBD2. The CDR3 totals 16 residues. J was trimmed by 9 bases and V by 4 bases; bases with no gene match: 9. The germline CDR1 and CDR2 sequences are SGHNT and YENEEA.